A single sample gave rise to the 4 T cell receptor beta chains below, sequenced in a study of T-cell reconstitution after alpha-beta-depleted transplantation in children. Unique molecular identifiers were incorporated when the TCRbeta library was constructed. TCRdb re-called the PCR reads with MiXCR, one entry per CDR3 protein. Here the sample spans 200,000 to 250,000 distinct CDR3 sequences, about 7% being singletons. Sequencing was performed on PBMCs, taken before TCRalphabeta/CD19-depleted stem cell transplant. The receptors here all came from a boy between 2 and 10 years old with acute lymphoblastic leukemia, due to receive a stem cell transplant.

At least ten counts were recorded for this clonotype. The rearrangement joins TRBV2 to TRBJ2-2; TRBD1 is a possible D gene (6 bases). Trimming took off 1 base at V and 7 bases at J, with 16 bases between the two ends. Germline V gene data show CDR1 as SNHLY and CDR2 as FYNNEI. CDR3 length equals 16 residues. In DNA form, the CDR3 reads TGTGCCAGCAGTGAAGTGGGGGCCGTAGGTAACGGGGAGCTGTTTTTT. This gives the protein CASSEVGAVGNGELFF.

This clonotype was recorded many times. The V and J genes are TRBV5-8 and TRBJ2-1; 9 positions match TRBD1. After removal of 6 bases from V and 5 bases from J, the junction contained 9 bases not matched to a gene. The CDR3 consists of 15 residues. Germline lookup yields CDR1 SGHTS and CDR2 YDEGEE. The CDR3 DNA is TGTGCCAGCATCCGGACCGGGACAGGGAACAATGAGCAGTTCTTC. Its translation is CASIRTGTGNNEQFF.

This clonotype has more than one count but fewer than ten. The CDR3 spells CSARDSEGLEQYF. CDR3 bases: TGCAGTGCTAGAGACTCGGAAGGGCTGGAGCAGTACTTC. V usage is TRBV20-1 and J usage is TRBJ2-7; unclear D gene. The germline gives CDR1 DFQATT, CDR2 SNEGSKA (reference sequence). V shed 0 bases and J shed 7 bases, with 13 bases lying between them. This CDR3 contains 13 residues.

Worth noting for this clonotype: A clone one base away is much larger, so this may be a read error. The gene calls are TRBV10-2 and TRBJ1-1; the D gene is possibly TRBD1 (5 bases). Germline CDR1 and CDR2: WSHSY and SAAADI. CDR3 length: 15 residues. The CDR3 nucleotides read TGCGCCAGCAGTGAAGTTTGGGGGATCTTGACTGAAGCTTACTTT. This gives the protein CASSEVWGILTEAYF.